A selection of T cell receptor beta chains follows, all from one sample in a study of blood T cell repertoires in COVID-19. The repertoire was sequenced with immunoSEQ multiplex PCR; TCRdb's copy has only in-frame clones and lacks some. The table lists about 45,000 clones, approximately 86% of them singletons. Sequencing was done on a sample of peripheral blood. These receptors were taken from a woman older than 75 with acute or convalescent COVID-19. Both conserved end residues are part of each CDR3. The D gene is left open where the match is weak. Rows give clone size only sometimes, using once, few, many, or a class for an expanded clone.

D gene,clone size,J gene,V gene,CDR3 DNA,CDR3 protein
.,.,TRBJ2-1,TRBV4-1,TGCGCCAGCAGCCAGCACACAGCAGGGGTTTACAATGAGCAGTTCTTC,CASSQHTAGVYNEQFF
.,.,TRBJ2-1,TRBV19,TGTGCCAGTAGTGCGGAGGGCCAAGATGAGCAGTTCTTC,CASSAEGQDEQFF
TRBD1,once,TRBJ2-5,TRBV19,TGTGCCAGTAGTATGGAGGGACAGGGAGAGACCCAGTACTTC,CASSMEGQGETQYF
.,.,TRBJ1-4,TRBV12-3/TRBV12-4,TGTGCCAGCAGTTTAAGCCTCCAGGGGCGGATAGTTTTT,CASSLSLQGRIVF
TRBD2,.,TRBJ2-5,TRBV2,TGTGCCAGCAGACTAGCGGGAGTTGGCCAAGAGACCCAGTACTTC,CASRLAGVGQETQYF
TRBD1,.,TRBJ2-3,TRBV11-1,TGTGCCAGCAGCTTAGGGACAGGGGGAGCAGATACGCAGTATTTT,CASSLGTGGADTQYF
.,.,TRBJ1-1,TRBV30,TGTGCCTGGAGTGTACTATTGGGGAGCACTGAAGCTTTCTTT,CAWSVLLGSTEAFF
.,.,TRBJ1-4,TRBV19,TGTGCCAGTAGTCAAATAGCAGGGGACGTTCGTGAAAAACTGTTTTTT,CASSQIAGDVREKLFF
.,.,TRBJ1-5,TRBV2,TGTGCTACAGGTTTCAATCAGCCCCAGCATTTT,CATGFNQPQHF
.,.,TRBJ2-3,TRBV14,TGTGCCAGCAGCCGAGACTTGGATACGCAGTATTTT,CASSRDLDTQYF
.,.,TRBJ1-1,TRBV6-1,TGTGCCAGCAGTGAAGGGGGGCGCGTCACTGAAGCTTTCTTT,CASSEGGRVTEAFF
.,.,TRBJ2-7,TRBV5-1,TGCGCCAGCAGCGCCGGGAACCCCTTCGACGAGCAGTACTTC,CASSAGNPFDEQYF
TRBD1,.,TRBJ2-7,TRBV6-5,TGTGCCAGCAGTCGACAGGGGGCCGAGCAGTACTTC,CASSRQGAEQYF
TRBD2,.,TRBJ2-3,TRBV2,TGTGCCAGCAGGGGACTAGCGGGACAAGGTACGCAGTATTTT,CASRGLAGQGTQYF